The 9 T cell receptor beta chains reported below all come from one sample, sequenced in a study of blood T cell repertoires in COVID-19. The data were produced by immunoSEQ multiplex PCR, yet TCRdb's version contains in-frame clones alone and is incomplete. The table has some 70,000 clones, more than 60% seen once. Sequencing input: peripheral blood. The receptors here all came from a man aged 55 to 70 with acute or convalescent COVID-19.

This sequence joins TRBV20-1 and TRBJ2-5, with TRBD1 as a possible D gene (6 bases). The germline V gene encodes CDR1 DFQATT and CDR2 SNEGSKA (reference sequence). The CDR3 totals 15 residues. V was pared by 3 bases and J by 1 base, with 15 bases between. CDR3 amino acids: CSASRAGVSQETQYF. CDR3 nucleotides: TGCAGTGCTAGTCGGGCAGGGGTCAGCCAAGAGACCCAGTACTTC.

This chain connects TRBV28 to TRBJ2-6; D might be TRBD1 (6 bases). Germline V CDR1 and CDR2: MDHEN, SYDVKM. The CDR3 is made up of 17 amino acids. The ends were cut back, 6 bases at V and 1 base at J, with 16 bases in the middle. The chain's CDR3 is CASSPRAGASGANVLTF. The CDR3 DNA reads TGTGCCAGCAGCCCGAGGGCAGGGGCTTCTGGGGCCAACGTCCTGACTTTC.

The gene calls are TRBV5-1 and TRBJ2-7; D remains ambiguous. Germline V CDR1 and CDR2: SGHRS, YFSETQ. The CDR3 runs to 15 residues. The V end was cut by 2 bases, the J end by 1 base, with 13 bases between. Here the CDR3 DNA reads TGCGCCAGCAGCTTTGACGGAGACTCATCCTACGAGCAGTACTTC. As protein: CASSFDGDSSYEQYF. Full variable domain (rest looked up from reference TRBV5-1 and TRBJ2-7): KAGVTQTPRYLIKTRGQQVTLSCSPISGHRSVSWYQQTPGQGLQFLFEYFSETQRNKGNFPGRFSGRQFSNSRSEMNVSTLELGDSALYLCASSFDGDSSYEQYFGPGTRLTVT.

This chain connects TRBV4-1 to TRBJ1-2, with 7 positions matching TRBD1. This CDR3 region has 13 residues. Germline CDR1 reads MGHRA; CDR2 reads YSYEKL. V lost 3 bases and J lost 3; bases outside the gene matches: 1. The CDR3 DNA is TGCGCCAGCAGCCACGGACAGGACTATGGCTACACCTTC. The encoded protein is CASSHGQDYGYTF.

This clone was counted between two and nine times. This CDR3 is CASSPVGTGELFF. The CDR3 coding sequence is TGCGCCAGCAGCCCGGTTGGCACCGGGGAGCTGTTTTTT. The V and J genes are TRBV10-1 and TRBJ2-2, with D hard to call. V lost 6 bases and J 4 bases, leaving 9 bases between the germline ends. CDR3 length equals 13 residues. Germline V gives CDR1 WNHNN, CDR2 SYGVQD (reference sequence).

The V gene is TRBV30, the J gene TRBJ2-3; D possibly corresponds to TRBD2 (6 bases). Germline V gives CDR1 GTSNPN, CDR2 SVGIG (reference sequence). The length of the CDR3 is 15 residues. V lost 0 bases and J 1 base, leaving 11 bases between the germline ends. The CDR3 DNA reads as TGTGCCTGGAGTGTACGTACGGGGGGCACAGATACGCAGTATTTT. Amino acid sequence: CAWSVRTGGTDTQYF.

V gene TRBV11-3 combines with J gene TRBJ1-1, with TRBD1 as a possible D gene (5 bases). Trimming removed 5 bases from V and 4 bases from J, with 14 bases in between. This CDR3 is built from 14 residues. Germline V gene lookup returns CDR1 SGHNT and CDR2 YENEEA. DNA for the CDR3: TGTGCCAGCAGCCCAGAGCCGGGGGGCACTGAAGCTTTCTTT. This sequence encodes CASSPEPGGTEAFF.

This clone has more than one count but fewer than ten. The DNA of the CDR3 is TGTGCCAGCAGTGAAGCGAGTTGGGGATCGACAGGGACAGATACGCAGTATTTT. It codes for CASSEASWGSTGTDTQYF. The rearrangement uses TRBV6-1 and TRBJ2-3, with 7 bases identical to TRBD1. There are 18 residues in the CDR3. Germline V lookup: CDR1 MNHNS, CDR2 SASEGT. The V segment lost 0 bases and the J segment 3 bases; nucleotides outside the gene matches: 12.

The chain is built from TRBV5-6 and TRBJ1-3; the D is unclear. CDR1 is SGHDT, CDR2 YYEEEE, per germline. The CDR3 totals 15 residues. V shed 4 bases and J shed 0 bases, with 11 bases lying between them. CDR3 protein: CASSNGLTSGNTIYF. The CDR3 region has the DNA TGTGCCAGCAGCAATGGACTGACCTCTGGAAACACCATATATTTT.